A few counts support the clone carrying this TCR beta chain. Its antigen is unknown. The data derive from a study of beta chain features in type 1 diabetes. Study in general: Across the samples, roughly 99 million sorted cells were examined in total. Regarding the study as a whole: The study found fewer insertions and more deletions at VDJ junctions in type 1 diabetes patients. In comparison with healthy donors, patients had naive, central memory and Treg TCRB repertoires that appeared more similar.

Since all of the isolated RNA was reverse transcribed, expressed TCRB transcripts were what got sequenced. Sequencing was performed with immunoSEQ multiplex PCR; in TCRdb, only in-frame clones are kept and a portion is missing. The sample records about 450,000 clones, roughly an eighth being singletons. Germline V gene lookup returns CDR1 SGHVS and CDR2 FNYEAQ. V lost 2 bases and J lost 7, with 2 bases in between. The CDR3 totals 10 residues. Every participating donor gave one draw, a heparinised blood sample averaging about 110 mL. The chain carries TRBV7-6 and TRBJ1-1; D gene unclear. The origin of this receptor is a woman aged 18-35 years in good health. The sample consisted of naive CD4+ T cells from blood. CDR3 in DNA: TGTGCCAGCAGCTTACGTGAAGCTTTCTTT. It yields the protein CASSLREAFF.